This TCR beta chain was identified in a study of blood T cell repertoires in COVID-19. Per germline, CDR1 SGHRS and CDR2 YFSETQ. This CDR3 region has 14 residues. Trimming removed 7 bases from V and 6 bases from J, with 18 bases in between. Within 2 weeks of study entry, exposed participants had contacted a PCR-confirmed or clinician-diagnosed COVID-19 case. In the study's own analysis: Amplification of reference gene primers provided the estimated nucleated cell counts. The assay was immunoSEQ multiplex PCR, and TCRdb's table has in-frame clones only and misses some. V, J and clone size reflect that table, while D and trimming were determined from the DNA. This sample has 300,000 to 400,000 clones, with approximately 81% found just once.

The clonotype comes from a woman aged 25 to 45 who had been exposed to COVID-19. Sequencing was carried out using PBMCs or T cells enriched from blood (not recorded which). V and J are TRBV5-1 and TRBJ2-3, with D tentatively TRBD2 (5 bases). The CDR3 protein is CASRPRLAVDTQYF. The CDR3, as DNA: TGCGCCAGCCGCCCCAGGCTAGCAGTCGATACGCAGTATTTT.